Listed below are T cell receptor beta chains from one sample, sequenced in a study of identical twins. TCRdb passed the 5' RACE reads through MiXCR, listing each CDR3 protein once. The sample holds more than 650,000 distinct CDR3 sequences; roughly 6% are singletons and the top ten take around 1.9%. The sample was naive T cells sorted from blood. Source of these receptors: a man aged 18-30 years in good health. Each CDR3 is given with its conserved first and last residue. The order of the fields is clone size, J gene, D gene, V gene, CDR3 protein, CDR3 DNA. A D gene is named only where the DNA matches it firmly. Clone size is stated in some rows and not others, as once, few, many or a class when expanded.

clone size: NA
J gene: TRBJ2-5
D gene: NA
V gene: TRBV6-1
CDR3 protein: CASSGRGNQETQYF
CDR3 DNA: TGTGCCAGCAGTGGACGGGGAAACCAAGAGACCCAGTACTTC

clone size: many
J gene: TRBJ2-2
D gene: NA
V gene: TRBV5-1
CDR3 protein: CASSLVGVTTGELFF
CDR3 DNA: TGCGCCAGCAGCTTGGTTGGGGTGACCACCGGGGAGCTGTTTTTT

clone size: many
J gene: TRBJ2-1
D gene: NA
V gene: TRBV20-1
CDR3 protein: CSAPRTAFSYNEQFF
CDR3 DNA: TGCAGTGCTCCGAGGACTGCCTTCTCCTACAATGAGCAGTTCTTC

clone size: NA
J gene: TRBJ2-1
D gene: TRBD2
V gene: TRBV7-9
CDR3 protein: CASSYGLGGNNEQFF
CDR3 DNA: TGTGCCAGCAGCTACGGACTGGGAGGGAACAATGAGCAGTTCTTC

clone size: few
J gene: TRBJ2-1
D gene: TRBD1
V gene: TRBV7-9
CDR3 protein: CASTRTGEEQFF
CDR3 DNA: TGTGCCAGCACTAGGACAGGCGAAGAGCAGTTCTTC

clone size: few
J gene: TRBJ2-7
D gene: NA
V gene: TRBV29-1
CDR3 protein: CSVEAESRYEQYF
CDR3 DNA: TGCAGCGTTGAGGCAGAGAGCCGCTACGAGCAGTACTTC

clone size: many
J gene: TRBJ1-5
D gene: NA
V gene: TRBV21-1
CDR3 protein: CASTKTGPNQPQHF
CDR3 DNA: TGTGCCAGCACCAAAACAGGGCCCAATCAGCCCCAGCATTTT

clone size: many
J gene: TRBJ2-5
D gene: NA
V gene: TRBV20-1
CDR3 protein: CSARDVGEQETQYF
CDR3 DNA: TGCAGTGCTAGAGATGTTGGGGAACAAGAGACCCAGTACTTC

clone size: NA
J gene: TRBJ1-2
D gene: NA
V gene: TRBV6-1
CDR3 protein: CASKQLLGGEMGYTF
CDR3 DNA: TGTGCCAGCAAGCAGTTATTAGGGGGTGAAATGGGCTACACCTTC

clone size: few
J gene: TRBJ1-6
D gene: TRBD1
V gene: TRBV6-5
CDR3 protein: CASSFGTDDSPLHF
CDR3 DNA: TGTGCCAGCAGTTTTGGGACAGACGATTCACCCCTCCACTTT

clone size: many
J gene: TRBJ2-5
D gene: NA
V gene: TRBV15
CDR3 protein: CATAQRETQYF
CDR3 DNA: TGTGCCACCGCTCAAAGAGAGACCCAGTACTTC

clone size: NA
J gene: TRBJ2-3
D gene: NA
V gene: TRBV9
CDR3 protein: CASSVAGEDTQYF
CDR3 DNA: TGTGCCAGCAGCGTAGCTGGGGAAGATACGCAGTATTTT

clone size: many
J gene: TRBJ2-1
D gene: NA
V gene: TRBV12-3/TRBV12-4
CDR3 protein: CASSLSRGPIEGNEQFF
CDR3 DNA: TGTGCCAGCAGTTTATCTCGTGGGCCCATCGAGGGGAATGAGCAGTTCTTC

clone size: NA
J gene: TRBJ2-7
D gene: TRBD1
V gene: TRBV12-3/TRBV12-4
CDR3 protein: CASSFWGGQGPSYEQYF
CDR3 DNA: TGTGCCAGCAGTTTTTGGGGGGGACAGGGCCCTAGCTACGAGCAGTACTTC